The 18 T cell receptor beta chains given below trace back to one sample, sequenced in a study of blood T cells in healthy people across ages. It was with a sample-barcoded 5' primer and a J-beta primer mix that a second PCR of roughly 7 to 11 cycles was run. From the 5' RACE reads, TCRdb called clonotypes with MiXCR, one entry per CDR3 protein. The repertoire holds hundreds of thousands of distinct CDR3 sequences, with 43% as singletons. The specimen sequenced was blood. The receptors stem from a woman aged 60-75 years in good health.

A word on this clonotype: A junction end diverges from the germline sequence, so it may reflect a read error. The CDR3 sequence: CASSEGTGDYEQYF. CDR3 DNA: TGTGCCAGCAGCGAAGGGACAGGGGACTACGAGCAGTACTTC. The V and J genes are TRBV2 and TRBJ2-7; 10 positions agree with TRBD1. Germline V lookup: CDR1 SNHLY, CDR2 FYNNEI. The CDR3 is 14 residues long.

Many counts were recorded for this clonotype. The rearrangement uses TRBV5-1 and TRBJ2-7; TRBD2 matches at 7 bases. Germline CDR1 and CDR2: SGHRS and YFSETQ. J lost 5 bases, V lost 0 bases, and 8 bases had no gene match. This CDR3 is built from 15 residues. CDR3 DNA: TGCGCCAGCAGCTTGGGAGCGGGGTTCCCCGACGAGCAGTACTTC. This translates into CASSLGAGFPDEQYF. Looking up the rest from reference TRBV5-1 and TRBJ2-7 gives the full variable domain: KAGVTQTPRYLIKTRGQQVTLSCSPISGHRSVSWYQQTPGQGLQFLFEYFSETQRNKGNFPGRFSGRQFSNSRSEMNVSTLELGDSALYLCASSLGAGFPDEQYFGPGTRLTVT.

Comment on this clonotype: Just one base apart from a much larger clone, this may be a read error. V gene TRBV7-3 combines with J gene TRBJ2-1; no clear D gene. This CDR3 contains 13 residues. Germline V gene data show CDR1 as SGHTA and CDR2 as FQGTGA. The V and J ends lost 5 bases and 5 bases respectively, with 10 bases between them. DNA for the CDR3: TGTGCCAGCAGCATAATGTCAGACAATGAGCAGTTCTTC. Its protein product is CASSIMSDNEQFF.

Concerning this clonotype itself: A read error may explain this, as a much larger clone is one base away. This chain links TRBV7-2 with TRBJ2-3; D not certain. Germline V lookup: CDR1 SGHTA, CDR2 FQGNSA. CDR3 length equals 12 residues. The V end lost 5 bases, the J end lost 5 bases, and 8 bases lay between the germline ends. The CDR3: CASSRYRDTQYF. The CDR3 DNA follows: TGTGCCAGCAGCCGGTACAGAGATACGCAGTATTTT.

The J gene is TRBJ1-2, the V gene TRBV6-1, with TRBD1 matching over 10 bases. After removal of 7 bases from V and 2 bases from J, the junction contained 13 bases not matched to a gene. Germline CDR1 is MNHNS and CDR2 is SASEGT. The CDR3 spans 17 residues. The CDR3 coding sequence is TGTGCCAGCAACCTTTTTGGGACAGGGGTTTCGAACTATGGCTACACCTTC. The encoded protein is CASNLFGTGVSNYGYTF.

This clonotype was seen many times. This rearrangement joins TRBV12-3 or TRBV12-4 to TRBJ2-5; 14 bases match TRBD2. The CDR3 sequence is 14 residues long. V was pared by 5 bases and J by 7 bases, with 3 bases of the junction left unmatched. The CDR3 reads CASSPGLAGGTQYF. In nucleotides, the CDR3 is TGTGCCAGCAGTCCCGGACTAGCGGGAGGGACCCAGTACTTC.

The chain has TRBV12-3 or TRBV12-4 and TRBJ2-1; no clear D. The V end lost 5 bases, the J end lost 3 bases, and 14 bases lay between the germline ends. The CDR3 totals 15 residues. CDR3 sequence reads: CASSLARLVYNEQFF. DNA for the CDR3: TGTGCCAGCAGTCTCGCCCGACTCGTCTACAATGAGCAGTTCTTC.

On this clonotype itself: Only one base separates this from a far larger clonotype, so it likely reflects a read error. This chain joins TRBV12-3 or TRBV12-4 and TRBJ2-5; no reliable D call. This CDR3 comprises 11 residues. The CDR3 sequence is CAGSSGETQYF. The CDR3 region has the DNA TGTGCCGGCAGTTCCGGGGAGACCCAGTACTTC.

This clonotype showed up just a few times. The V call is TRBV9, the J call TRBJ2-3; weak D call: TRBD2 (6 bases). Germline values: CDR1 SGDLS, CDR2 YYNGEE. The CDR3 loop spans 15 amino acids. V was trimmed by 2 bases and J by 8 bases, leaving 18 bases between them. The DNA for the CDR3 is TGTGCCAGCAGCGTCGCCCCCGGGCAGGGAGGTACGCAGTATTTT. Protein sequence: CASSVAPGQGGTQYF.

The CDR3 reads CSASSGVPIQYF. Written as DNA, the CDR3 is TGCAGTGCTAGTTCAGGGGTGCCCATTCAGTACTTC. The V call is TRBV20-1, the J call TRBJ2-4; possibly TRBD1 for D (6 bases). The V gene's germline CDR1 is DFQATT and CDR2 SNEGSKA (reference sequence). The CDR3 totals 12 residues. V was cut by 3 bases and J by 9 bases, with 12 bases left in between.

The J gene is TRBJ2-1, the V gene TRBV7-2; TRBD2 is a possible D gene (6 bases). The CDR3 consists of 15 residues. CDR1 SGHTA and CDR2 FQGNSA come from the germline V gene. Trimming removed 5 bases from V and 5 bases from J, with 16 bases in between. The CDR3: CASSRDSLQNNEQFF. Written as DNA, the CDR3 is TGTGCCAGCAGCCGGGACTCCCTACAGAACAATGAGCAGTTCTTC.

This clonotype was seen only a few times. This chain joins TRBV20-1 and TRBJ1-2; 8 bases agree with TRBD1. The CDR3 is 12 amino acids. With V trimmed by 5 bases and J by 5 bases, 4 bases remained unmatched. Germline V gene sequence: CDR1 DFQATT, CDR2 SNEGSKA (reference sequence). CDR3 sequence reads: CSAHRGEYGYTF. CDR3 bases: TGCAGTGCTCACAGGGGGGAGTATGGCTACACCTTC.

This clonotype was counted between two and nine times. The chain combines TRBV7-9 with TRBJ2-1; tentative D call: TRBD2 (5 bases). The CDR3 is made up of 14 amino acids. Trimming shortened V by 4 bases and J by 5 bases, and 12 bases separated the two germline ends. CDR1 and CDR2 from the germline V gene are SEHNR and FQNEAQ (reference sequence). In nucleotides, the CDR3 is TGTGCCAGCAGCTCGCCGGACTTTCACAATGAGCAGTTCTTC. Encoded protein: CASSSPDFHNEQFF.

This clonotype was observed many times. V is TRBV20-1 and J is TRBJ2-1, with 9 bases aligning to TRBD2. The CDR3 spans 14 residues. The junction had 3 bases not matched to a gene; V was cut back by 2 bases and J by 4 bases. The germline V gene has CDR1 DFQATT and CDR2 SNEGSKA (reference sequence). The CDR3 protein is CSARTSGRYNEQFF. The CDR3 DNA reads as TGCAGTGCTAGAACCAGCGGGAGGTACAATGAGCAGTTCTTC.

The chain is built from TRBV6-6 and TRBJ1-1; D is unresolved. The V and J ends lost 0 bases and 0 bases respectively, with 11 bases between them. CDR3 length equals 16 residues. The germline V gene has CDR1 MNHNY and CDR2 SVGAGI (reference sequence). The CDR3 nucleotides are TGTGCCAGCAGTTACTCGAAAGGCGGCCTGAACACTGAAGCTTTCTTT. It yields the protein CASSYSKGGLNTEAFF.

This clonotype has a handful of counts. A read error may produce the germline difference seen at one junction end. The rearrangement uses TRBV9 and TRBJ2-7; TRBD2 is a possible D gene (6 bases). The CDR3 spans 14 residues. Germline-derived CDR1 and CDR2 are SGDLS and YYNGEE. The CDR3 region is CASGVGPGDYEQYF. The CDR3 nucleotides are TGTGCCAGCGGCGTAGGTCCGGGGGACTACGAGCAGTACTTC.

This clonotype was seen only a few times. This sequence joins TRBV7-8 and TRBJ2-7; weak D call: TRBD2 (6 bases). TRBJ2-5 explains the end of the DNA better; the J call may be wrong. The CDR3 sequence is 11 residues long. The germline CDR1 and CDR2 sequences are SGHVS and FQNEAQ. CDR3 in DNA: TGTGCCAGCAGCTTGGGGGGGACCCAGTACTTC. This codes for CASSLGGTQYF.

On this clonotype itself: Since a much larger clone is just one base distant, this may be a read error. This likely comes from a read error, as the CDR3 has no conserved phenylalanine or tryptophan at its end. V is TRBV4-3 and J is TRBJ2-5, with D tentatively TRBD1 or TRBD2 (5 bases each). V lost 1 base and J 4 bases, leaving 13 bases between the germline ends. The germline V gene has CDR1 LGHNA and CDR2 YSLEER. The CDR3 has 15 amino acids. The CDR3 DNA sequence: TGCGCCAGCAGCCAAGCTCCCACGGGGCGAGAGACCCAGTACGTC. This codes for CASSQAPTGRETQYV.